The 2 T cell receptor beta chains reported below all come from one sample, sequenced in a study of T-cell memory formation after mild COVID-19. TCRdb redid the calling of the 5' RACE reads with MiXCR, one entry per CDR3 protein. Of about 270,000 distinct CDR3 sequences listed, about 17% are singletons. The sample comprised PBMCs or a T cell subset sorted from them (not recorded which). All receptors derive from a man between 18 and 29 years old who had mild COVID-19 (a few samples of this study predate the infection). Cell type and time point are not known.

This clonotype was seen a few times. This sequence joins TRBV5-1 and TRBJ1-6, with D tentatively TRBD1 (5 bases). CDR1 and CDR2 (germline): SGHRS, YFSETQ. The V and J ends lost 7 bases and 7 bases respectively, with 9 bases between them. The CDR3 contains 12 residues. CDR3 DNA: TGCGCCAGCCGGGGCGGCAATTCACCCCTCCACTTT. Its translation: CASRGGNSPLHF.

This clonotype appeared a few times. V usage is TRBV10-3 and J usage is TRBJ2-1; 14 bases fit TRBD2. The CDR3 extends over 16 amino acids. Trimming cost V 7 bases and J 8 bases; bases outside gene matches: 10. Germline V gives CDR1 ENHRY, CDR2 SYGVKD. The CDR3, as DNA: TGTGCCATCACCCCGGGGACTAGCGGGGGTCCGGATGAGCAGTTCTTC. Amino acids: CAITPGTSGGPDEQFF.